Below, one T cell receptor (beta chain) is given with its context. The CDR3 loop spans 13 amino acids. Germline CDR1 KGHDR, CDR2 SFDVKD. The trim removed 9 bases at V and 7 bases at J, leaving 6 bases unmatched. TCRdb ran MiXCR on the RT-PCR reads and lists one entry per CDR3 protein. The data show about 830,000 distinct CDR3 sequences, less than 20% seen once. This sample stems from a study of response to subunit inactivated influenza vaccine. V is TRBV24-1 and J is TRBJ2-4; 9 bases are shared with TRBD1. This clonotype was obtained from a man aged 45-60 years who received an inactivated influenza vaccine. Here the sequenced sample was PBMCs from blood, taken 5 days after vaccination. CDR3 in DNA: TGTGCCACCGCCGGACAGGGGAACAACATTCAGTACTTC. Its translation: CATAGQGNNIQYF.